These 5 T cell receptor beta chains were sequenced from one sample in a study of CD8 T cells in ankylosing spondylitis. MiXCR, run by TCRdb on the 5' RACE reads, gives a single entry per CDR3 protein. In the table there are a few hundred thousand distinct CDR3 sequences, around 11% of which are singletons. The sequenced material came from blood, either unsorted or a sorted T cell fraction (not recorded which). These receptors came from a male donor with ankylosing spondylitis or in good health (not recorded which).

The chain couples TRBV11-2 to TRBJ1-2; a possible D gene is TRBD1 (5 bases). The germline gives CDR1 SGHAT, CDR2 FQNNGV. There are 13 residues in the CDR3. With 4 bases removed from V and 7 bases from J, the gap between germline ends came to 13 bases. CDR3: CASSSEGTVGYTF. CDR3 nucleotides: TGTGCCAGCAGCTCCGAGGGGACTGTTGGCTACACCTTC.

This clonotype was seen many times. The CDR3 bases are TGCAGTGCTAGAGCAATGGTGAGCAATCAGCCCCAGCATTTT. Translating it yields CSARAMVSNQPQHF. The chain joins TRBV20-1 to TRBJ1-5, with D unresolved. Trimming took 1 base from V and 1 from J, leaving 8 bases between them. The CDR3 spans 14 residues. The germline V gene has CDR1 DFQATT and CDR2 SNEGSKA (reference sequence).

Ten or more counts support this clonotype. The V and J genes are TRBV5-1 and TRBJ1-1, with unresolved D. This CDR3 has 17 amino acids. The V gene's germline CDR1 is SGHRS and CDR2 YFSETQ. The V gene lost 4 bases and the J gene lost 2 bases, with 21 bases spanning the gap. Written as DNA, the CDR3 is TGCGCCAGCAGCGATACATTCGGAGCCCCACATAACACTGAAGCTTTCTTT. Translation: CASSDTFGAPHNTEAFF.

The rearrangement joins TRBV7-9 to TRBJ2-2; maybe TRBD2 (6 bases). From germline, CDR1 is SEHNR and CDR2 FQNEAQ (reference sequence). The CDR3 is 15 amino acids. The V end was cut by 8 bases, the J end by 8 bases, with 21 bases between. CDR3 protein: CASGYRLGLTGELFF. Here the CDR3 DNA reads TGTGCCAGCGGTTACAGACTAGGACTGACGGGGGAGCTGTTTTTT.

In this sample, this clonotype turned up many times. The V gene is TRBV5-1, the J gene TRBJ2-7; D is possibly TRBD2 (5 bases). The V and J ends lost 2 bases and 2 bases respectively, with 8 bases between them. There are 13 residues in the CDR3. Germline-derived CDR1 and CDR2 are SGHRS and YFSETQ. CDR3 nucleotides: TGCGCCAGCAGCTTCGACTACACCTACGAGCAGTACTTC. Its protein is CASSFDYTYEQYF.